This entry lists 22 T cell receptor beta chains sequenced from one sample in a study of blood T cell repertoires in COVID-19. Generated by immunoSEQ multiplex PCR, the TCRdb table keeps only in-frame clones and is missing some. Of about 25,000 clones in the sample, 88% were seen once. The specimen was peripheral blood. The receptors here all came from a man between 65 and 85 years old in a cohort sampled during active COVID-19.

About this clone itself: Germline and junction disagree at one end, which may indicate a read error. This chain uses TRBV2 with TRBJ2-1; tentatively, D is TRBD2 (5 bases). Germline-derived CDR1 and CDR2 are SNHLY and FYNNEI. The CDR3 loop spans 14 amino acids. CDR3 nucleotide sequence: TGTGCCAGCAGTGAAATAAGAGGGAGCGGTCCCGGGATCTTC. Its translation: CASSEIRGSGPGIF.

The rearrangement uses TRBV11-3 and TRBJ2-7; 7 bases fit TRBD1. This CDR3 comprises 13 residues. The V segment lost 5 bases and the J segment 2 bases; nucleotides outside the gene matches: 3. Germline V gene sequence: CDR1 SGHNT, CDR2 YENEEA. The DNA for the CDR3 is TGTGCCAGCAGCGGGGACAGACCCTACGAGCAGTACTTC. It specifies CASSGDRPYEQYF.

The chain is built from TRBV12-1 and TRBJ2-6; no check of the table's D call, TRBD1, against the DNA was made. TRBV12-1 is termed a pseudogene. The CDR3 consists of 15 residues. In DNA form, the CDR3 reads TGTGCCAGCAGCGAACAAGATGTACGGGCCAACGTCCTGACTTTC. Translating gives CASSEQDVRANVLTF.

The genes are TRBV11-2 and TRBJ2-5; 14 positions match TRBD2. CDR1 is SGHAT and CDR2 is FQNNGV in the germline V gene. With V trimmed by 5 bases and J by 5 bases, 4 bases remained unmatched. This CDR3 contains 15 residues. CDR3 protein: CASSPTSGRVETQYF. The CDR3 coding sequence is TGTGCCAGCAGCCCGACTAGCGGGAGGGTGGAGACCCAGTACTTC. Supplemented by reference TRBV11-2 and TRBJ2-5, the full variable domain reads EAGVAQSPRYKIIEKRQSVAFWCNPISGHATLYWYQQILGQGPKLLIQFQNNGVVDDSQLPKDRFSAERLKGVDSTLKIQPAKLEDSAVYLCASSPTSGRVETQYFGPGTRLLVL.

The chain joins TRBV28 to TRBJ1-3, with a weak D call TRBD1 (5 bases). The CDR3 spans 15 residues. Germline V gene sequence: CDR1 MDHEN, CDR2 SYDVKM. Deletions cut 2 bases from V and 2 bases from J, with 10 bases between. The CDR3 nucleotides read TGTGCCAGCAGTTTAGGCGGGGGTGCTGGAAACACCATATATTTT. This sequence encodes CASSLGGGAGNTIYF.

The V gene is TRBV3-1 (or the pseudogene TRBV3-2), the J gene TRBJ2-2, with TRBD1 identical over 7 bases. Germline V gene sequence: CDR1 LGHDT, CDR2 YNNKEL (reference sequence). V gave up 5 bases and J gave up 2 bases; unmatched junction bases: 14. The CDR3 is 18 amino acids. As DNA, the CDR3 is TGTGCCAGCAGCGCCCAAGGGACAGTCCGCTCAAACACCGGGGAGCTGTTTTTT. Translation gives CASSAQGTVRSNTGELFF.

This chain connects TRBV29-1 to TRBJ2-3; D gene ambiguous. Germline CDR1 and CDR2: SQVTM and ANQGSEA. The V and J ends lost 5 bases and 4 bases respectively, with 10 bases between them. This CDR3 is built from 12 residues. Written as DNA, the CDR3 is TGCAGCGTTCCGGGTGGCGCAGATACGCAGTATTTT. Protein: CSVPGGADTQYF.

The V gene is TRBV7-9, the J gene TRBJ2-2; 13 bases fit TRBD2. CDR3 length: 19 residues. The germline V gene encodes CDR1 SEHNR and CDR2 FQNEAQ (reference sequence). J lost 4 bases, V lost 3 bases, and 11 bases had no gene match. CDR3 coding DNA: TGTGCCAGCAGCTTCCCCGACTGGACTAGCGGGAGCCTCACCGGGGAGCTGTTTTTT. It translates to CASSFPDWTSGSLTGELFF.

The chain joins TRBV5-1 to TRBJ1-5; 10 nucleotides agree with TRBD1. V lost 3 bases, J lost 7 bases, and 4 bases stayed unmatched. The CDR3 loop spans 14 amino acids. From germline, CDR1 is SGHRS and CDR2 YFSETQ. This chain's CDR3 is CASSSTGGVQPQHF. The DNA of the CDR3 is TGCGCCAGCAGCTCGACAGGGGGCGTCCAGCCCCAGCATTTT.

The chain links TRBV18 to TRBJ2-3; 9 positions match TRBD1. CDR1 and CDR2 (germline): KGHSH, LQKENI. Trimming removed 5 bases from V and 1 base from J; junction bases left unmatched: 4. The CDR3 loop spans 15 amino acids. CDR3 DNA sequence: TGTGCCAGCTCAGGGGACAGGGCGGGCACAGATACGCAGTATTTT. It encodes CASSGDRAGTDTQYF.

A few counts support this clone. The chain carries TRBV14 and TRBJ1-6, with unresolved D. V lost 2 bases to trimming and J lost 5 bases, with 7 bases between them. This CDR3 has 14 amino acids. Germline CDR1 and CDR2: SGHDN and FVKESK. The CDR3 DNA follows: TGTGCCAGCAGCCAATCGGGGAATAATTCACCCCTCCACTTT. Its translation is CASSQSGNNSPLHF. Full variable domain (outside the CDR3, taken from reference TRBV14 and TRBJ1-6): EAGVTQFPSHSVIEKGQTVTLRCDPISGHDNLYWYRRVMGKEIKFLLHFVKESKQDESGMPNNRFLAERTGGTYSTLKVQPAELEDSGVYFCASSQSGNNSPLHFGNGTRLTVT.

The J gene is TRBJ1-5, the V gene TRBV20-1; D gene ambiguous. CDR1 DFQATT and CDR2 SNEGSKA come from the germline V gene (reference sequence). Trimming left V 3 bases short and J 4 bases short, with 10 bases between. This CDR3 has 13 amino acids. The DNA for the CDR3 is TGCAGTGCTAGTAGGCAGACTAATCAGCCCCAGCATTTT. Its protein product is CSASRQTNQPQHF.

This chain links TRBV15 with TRBJ2-2; perhaps TRBD1 as D (6 bases). The CDR3 sequence is 12 residues long. Deletions cut 6 bases from V and 8 bases from J, with 10 bases between. Germline V CDR1 and CDR2: LNHNV, YYDKDF (reference sequence). CDR3 nucleotides: TGTGCCACCAGTAAGGGGGTAGGGGAGCTGTTTTTT. This encodes CATSKGVGELFF.

V gene TRBV30 combines with J gene TRBJ1-5; TRBD1 aligns across 7 bases. The CDR3 contains 13 residues. Per the germline V gene, CDR1 is GTSNPN and CDR2 is SVGIG (reference sequence). V shed 2 bases, J shed 7 bases, and the junction held 5 bases outside the gene matches. CDR3 coding DNA: TGTGCCTGGAGTCAGGGGGATAGCCAGCCCCAGCATTTT. This codes for CAWSQGDSQPQHF.

The J gene is TRBJ2-1, the V gene TRBV27; 8 nucleotides agree with TRBD2. In germline, CDR1 is MNHEY, CDR2 SMNVEV (reference sequence). The CDR3 sequence is 15 residues long. The V gene end was trimmed by 5 bases and the J gene end by 4 bases; junction bases not matched to a gene: 7. CDR3 in DNA: TGTGCCAGCAGTAGGAGCGGGAGCGGGTACAATGAGCAGTTCTTC. This gives the protein CASSRSGSGYNEQFF.

The rearrangement links TRBV4-1 to TRBJ1-1, with 8 bases lining up with TRBD1. Looked up from germline, CDR1 is MGHRA and CDR2 is YSYEKL. This CDR3 has 17 amino acids. V gave up 4 bases and J gave up 5 bases; unmatched junction bases: 15. The CDR3 DNA sequence: TGCGCCAGCAGCCGACTAGCCGGACAGGGTATGTTGACTGAAGCTTTCTTT. Translated: CASSRLAGQGMLTEAFF.

This chain uses TRBV2 with TRBJ1-6, with 7 bases fitting TRBD1. This CDR3 comprises 15 residues. V dropped 4 bases and J dropped 6; count of bases not matched to a gene: 6. CDR1 and CDR2 (germline): SNHLY, FYNNEI. The chain's CDR3 is CASSVGAGGNSPLHF. The CDR3 region has the DNA TGTGCCAGCAGTGTCGGGGCAGGGGGTAATTCACCCCTCCACTTT.

This chain links TRBV28 with TRBJ1-1; D might be TRBD1 (5 bases). Germline loops: CDR1 MDHEN, CDR2 SYDVKM. The CDR3 covers 14 residues. V shed 2 bases and J shed 4 bases, with 11 bases lying between them. The CDR3 protein is CASSLGARGTEAFF. The CDR3, as DNA: TGTGCCAGCAGTTTAGGGGCGCGTGGCACTGAAGCTTTCTTT.

The V call is TRBV11-2, the J call TRBJ1-1; perhaps TRBD1 as D (5 bases). V was cut by 2 bases and J by 4 bases, with 8 bases left in between. The germline V gene encodes CDR1 SGHAT and CDR2 FQNNGV. The CDR3 runs 13 residues. The CDR3 DNA sequence: TGTGCCAGCAGCTTACTAGGGGCCACTGAAGCTTTCTTT. This translates into CASSLLGATEAFF.

The gene calls are TRBV6-5 and TRBJ1-5; 8 bases fit TRBD1. CDR3 length equals 14 residues. Germline CDR1 reads MNHEY; CDR2 reads SVGAGI. V lost 6 bases and J lost 7; bases outside the gene matches: 8. In nucleotides, the CDR3 is TGTGCCAGCAGCTTGGGCAGGACAGGGCAGCCCCAGCATTTT. The encoded protein is CASSLGRTGQPQHF.

This chain joins TRBV2 and TRBJ2-6, with TRBD2 matching over 10 bases. The germline CDR1 and CDR2 sequences are SNHLY and FYNNEI. The CDR3 has 16 amino acids. The J segment lost 4 bases and the V segment lost 8 bases, leaving 8 bases of the junction unmatched. DNA of the CDR3: TGTGCCAGCTGGAGCGGGAGGGCCAGAGGGGCCAACGTCCTGACTTTC. Encoded protein: CASWSGRARGANVLTF.

The CDR3: CASSPSLAGGPSDEQFF. In nucleotides, the CDR3 is TGCGCCAGCAGCCCGAGCCTAGCGGGAGGGCCCTCGGATGAGCAGTTCTTC. The chain carries TRBV5-1 and TRBJ2-1, with TRBD2 identical over 12 bases. The CDR3 loop spans 17 amino acids. The trim removed 4 bases at V and 8 bases at J, leaving 13 bases unmatched. Germline loops: CDR1 SGHRS, CDR2 YFSETQ.